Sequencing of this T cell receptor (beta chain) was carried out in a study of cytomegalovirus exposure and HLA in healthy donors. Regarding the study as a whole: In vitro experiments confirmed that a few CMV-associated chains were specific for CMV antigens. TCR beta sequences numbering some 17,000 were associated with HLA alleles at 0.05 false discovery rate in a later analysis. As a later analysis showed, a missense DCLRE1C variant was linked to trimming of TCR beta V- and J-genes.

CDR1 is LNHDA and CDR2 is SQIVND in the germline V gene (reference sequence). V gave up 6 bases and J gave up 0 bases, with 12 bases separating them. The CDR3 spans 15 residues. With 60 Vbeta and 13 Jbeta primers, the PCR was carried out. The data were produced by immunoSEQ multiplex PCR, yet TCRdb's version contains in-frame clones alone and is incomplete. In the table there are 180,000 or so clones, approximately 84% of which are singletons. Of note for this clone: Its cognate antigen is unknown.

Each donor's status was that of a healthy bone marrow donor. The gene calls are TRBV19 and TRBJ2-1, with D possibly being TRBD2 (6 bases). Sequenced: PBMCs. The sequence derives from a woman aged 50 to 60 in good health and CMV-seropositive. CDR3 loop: CASRFAGFSYNEQFF. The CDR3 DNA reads TGTGCCAGTAGATTCGCGGGGTTCTCCTACAATGAGCAGTTCTTC.